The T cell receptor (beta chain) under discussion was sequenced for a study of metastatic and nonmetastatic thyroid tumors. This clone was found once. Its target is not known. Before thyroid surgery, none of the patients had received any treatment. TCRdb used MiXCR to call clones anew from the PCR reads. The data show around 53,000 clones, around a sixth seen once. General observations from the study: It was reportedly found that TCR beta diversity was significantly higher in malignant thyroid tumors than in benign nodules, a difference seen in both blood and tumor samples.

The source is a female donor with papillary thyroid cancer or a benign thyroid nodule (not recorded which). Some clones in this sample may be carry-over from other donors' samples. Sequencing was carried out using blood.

The CDR3: CAWSMVGGHGYTF. The CDR3 nucleotides are TGTGCCTGGAGTATGGTGGGGGGTCATGGCTACACCTTC. J is TRBJ1-2 and V is TRBV30, with D tentatively TRBD1 (5 bases). Per germline, CDR1 GTSNPN and CDR2 SVGIG (reference sequence). V lost 2 bases to trimming and J lost 6 bases, with 13 bases between them. The CDR3 has 13 amino acids.